This T cell receptor (beta chain) was sequenced during a study of cytomegalovirus exposure and HLA in healthy donors. V lost 8 bases to trimming and J lost 8 bases, with 10 bases between them. The CDR3 is 10 amino acids. Germline CDR1 reads SQVTM; CDR2 reads ANQGSEA. Amplification used 60 Vbeta primers and 13 Jbeta primers. In the original workflow: Counted up in a later analysis, unique TCR beta chains came to approximately 83 million, with around 10 million shared. Generated by immunoSEQ multiplex PCR, the TCRdb table keeps only in-frame clones and is missing some. For V, J and clone size, that table is used; D and trimming come from the DNA. The sample has 60,000 to 85,000 clones, roughly 84% seen once; the top ten hold 15% to 20%. Study-wide results and caveats: An observed cluster of highly shared sequence variants was recorded as a likely sequencing artifact. Researchers reported that three CMV-associated chains were confirmed in vitro as CMV antigen-specific. Later work found that TCR association rates differed between HLA loci; DRB1 had the most and HLA-C the fewest.

Remarks on this clone: Its antigen is unidentified.

Sequenced sample: PBMCs. The clonotype originates from a man in his 70s in good health and CMV-seropositive. The chain links TRBV29-1 to TRBJ1-3, with D unresolved. CDR3 protein: CSSPPDTIYF. The CDR3, as DNA: TGCAGCTCTCCCCCGGACACCATATATTTT.